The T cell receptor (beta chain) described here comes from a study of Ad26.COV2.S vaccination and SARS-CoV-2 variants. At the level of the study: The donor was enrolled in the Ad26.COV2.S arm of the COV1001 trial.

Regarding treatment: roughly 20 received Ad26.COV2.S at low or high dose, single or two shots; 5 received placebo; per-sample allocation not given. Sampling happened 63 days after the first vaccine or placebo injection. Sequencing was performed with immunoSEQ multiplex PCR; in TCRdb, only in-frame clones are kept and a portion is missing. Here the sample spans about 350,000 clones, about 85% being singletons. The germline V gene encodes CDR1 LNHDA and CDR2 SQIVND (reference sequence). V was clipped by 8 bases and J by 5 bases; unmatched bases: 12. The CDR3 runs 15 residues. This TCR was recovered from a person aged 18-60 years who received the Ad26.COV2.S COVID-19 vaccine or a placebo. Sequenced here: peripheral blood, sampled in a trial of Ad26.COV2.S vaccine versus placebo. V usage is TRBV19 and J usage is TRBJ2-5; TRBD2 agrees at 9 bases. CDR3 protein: CASAAASGNRETQYF. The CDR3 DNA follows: TGTGCCAGTGCCGCCGCTAGCGGGAATAGGGAGACCCAGTACTTC.